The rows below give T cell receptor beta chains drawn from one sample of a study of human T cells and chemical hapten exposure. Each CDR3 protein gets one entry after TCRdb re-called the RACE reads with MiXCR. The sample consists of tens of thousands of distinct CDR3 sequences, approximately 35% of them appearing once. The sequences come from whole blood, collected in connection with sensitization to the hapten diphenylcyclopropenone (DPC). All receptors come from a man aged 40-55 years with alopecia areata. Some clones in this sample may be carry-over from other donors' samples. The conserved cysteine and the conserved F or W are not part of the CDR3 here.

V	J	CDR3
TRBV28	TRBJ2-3	ASTLWGGTGQQY
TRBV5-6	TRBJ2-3	ASSLVGAEEDTQY
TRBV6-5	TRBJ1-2	ASSRGLNYGYT
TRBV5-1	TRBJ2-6	ASSSRQGAAGANVLT
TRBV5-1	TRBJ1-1	ASSPWTGAGTEAF
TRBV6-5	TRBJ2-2	ASSSRRTGELF
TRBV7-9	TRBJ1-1	ASSREANTEAF
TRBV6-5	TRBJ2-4	ASSYAGTSGNIQY
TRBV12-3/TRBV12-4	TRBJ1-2	ASSEGLNGYT
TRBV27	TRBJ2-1	ASSLTGRLSYNEQF
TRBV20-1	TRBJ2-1	SASTGSQANNEQF
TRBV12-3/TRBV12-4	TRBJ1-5	ASSLKWDQPQH
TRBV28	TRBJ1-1	ASSPRFEEGSTEAF
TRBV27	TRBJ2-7	ASSLGQYYEQY
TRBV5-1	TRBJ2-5	ASSPDRPRETQY
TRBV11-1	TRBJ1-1	ASSLRLGPNTEAF
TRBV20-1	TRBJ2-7	SARGQQGTGRYEQY
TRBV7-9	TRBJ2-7	ASSLSESGRAAEQY
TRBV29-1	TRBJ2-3	SVEGHGTDTQY
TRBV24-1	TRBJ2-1	ATQGQAVLAGSHNEQF
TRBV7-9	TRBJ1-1	ASSSRGPEAF
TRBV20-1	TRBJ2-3	SAGRSASTDTQY
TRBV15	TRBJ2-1	ATSRDSGSYNEQF
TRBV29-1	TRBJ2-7	SGRTGGFGEQY
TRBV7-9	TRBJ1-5	ASSSSGGKYSNQPQH
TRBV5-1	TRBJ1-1	ASRSFVGATEAF
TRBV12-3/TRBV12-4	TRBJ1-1	ASSLGDTEAF